The source of this TCR beta chain is a study of T cell repertoires in cytomegalovirus infection. The CDR3 spans 15 residues. The germline V and J ends were trimmed by 5 bases and 4 bases, with 17 bases remaining between them. This clonotype was seen only a few times. Its antigen remains unknown. TCRdb itself ran the reads through MiXCR, one entry per CDR3 protein. The sample lists roughly 90,000 distinct CDR3 sequences; 20% to 30% were seen once. The V and J genes are TRBV12-3 or TRBV12-4 and TRBJ1-1, with D perhaps TRBD1 (6 bases). The source material was CD8+ T cells from cultured PBMCs, sampled from culture after CMV antigen stimulation. The sequence came from a human donor in good health (CMV status not recorded). Some clones in this sample may be carry-over from other donors' samples. The CDR3 coding sequence is TGTGCCAGCAGTCTTGCCTCGGGGGCTGGCACTGAAGCTTTCTTT. Its protein is CASSLASGAGTEAFF.